The clone carrying this T cell receptor (beta chain) was seen only a few times. The antigen remains unidentified. Unique-molecular-identifier-tagged TCR beta cDNA libraries were used. TCRdb called the PCR reads again in MiXCR, with one record for every CDR3 protein. The sample includes about 810,000 distinct CDR3 sequences, about 57% of them seen just once. Germline-derived CDR1 and CDR2 are SQVTM and ANQGSEA. V lost 7 bases and J lost 7; bases outside the gene matches: 1. This CDR3 comprises 12 residues. The data originate from a study of post-analysis software for immune sequencing data. Study results and caveats: There were about 5 TRBV segments more frequent in patients than controls, and TRBV5-6, TRBV5-1 and TRBV20-1 were among them. Batch-mates among the samples co-clustered strongly by F measure.

The sample taken for sequencing was blood. The sequence was obtained from a girl aged 10-17 years with multiple sclerosis. The genes are TRBV29-1 and TRBJ2-7; TRBD2 matches at 16 bases. The CDR3 region is CSAGLAGGEQYF. DNA of the CDR3: TGCAGCGCGGGACTAGCGGGAGGGGAGCAGTACTTC.